This T cell receptor (beta chain) was found in a study of blood T cell repertoires in COVID-19. In the study overall: Samples of COVID-19 (acute and convalescent) were obtained from the United States, Italy and Spain. Nucleic acid was either cDNA or gDNA, and it came from T cells, B-cell-depleted T cells, or PBMCs.

Trimming took off 1 base at V and 5 bases at J, with 10 bases between the two ends. The CDR3 covers 13 residues. Germline values: CDR1 SQVTM, CDR2 ANQGSEA. In the original analysis: The authors estimated nucleated cell counts from reference gene primer amplification. TCRdb's copy holds only in-frame clones and misses some; the assay was immunoSEQ multiplex PCR. V and J calls plus clone size are reproduced from that table; the DNA served to infer D and trimming. This table has hundreds of thousands of clones, approximately 86% appearing once. The sample holds one count of this clone. The sequence derives from a man aged 60-69 years who had recovered from COVID-19. Sequences were obtained from peripheral blood. This chain uses TRBV29-1 with TRBJ2-3; TRBD2 is a possible D gene (6 bases). Here the CDR3 DNA reads TGCAGCGTTGAAGGCGGGGCGGAAGATACGCAGTATTTT. This translates into CSVEGGAEDTQYF.